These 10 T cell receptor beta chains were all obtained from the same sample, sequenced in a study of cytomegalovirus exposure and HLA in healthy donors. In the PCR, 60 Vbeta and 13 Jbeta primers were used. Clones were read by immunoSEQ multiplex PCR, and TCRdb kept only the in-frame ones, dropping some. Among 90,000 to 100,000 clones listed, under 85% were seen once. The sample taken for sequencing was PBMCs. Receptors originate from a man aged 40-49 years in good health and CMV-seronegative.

CDR3 in DNA: TGTGCCAGCAGCTTCGGAGGACCAAGCTCCTACAATGAGCAGTTCTTC. Translation: CASSFGGPSSYNEQFF. V is TRBV5-4 and J is TRBJ2-1, with D possibly TRBD2 on 5 matching bases. The V end lost 2 bases, the J end lost 0 bases, and 12 bases lay between the germline ends. This CDR3 spans 16 amino acids. Germline CDR1 is SGHNT and CDR2 is YYREEE (reference sequence). The full variable domain, rest sourced from reference TRBV5-4 and TRBJ2-1, is ETGVTQSPTHLIKTRGQQVTLRCSSQSGHNTVSWYQQALGQGPQFIFQYYREEENGRGNFPPRFSGLQFPNYSSELNVNALELDDSALYLCASSFGGPSSYNEQFFGPGTRLTVL.

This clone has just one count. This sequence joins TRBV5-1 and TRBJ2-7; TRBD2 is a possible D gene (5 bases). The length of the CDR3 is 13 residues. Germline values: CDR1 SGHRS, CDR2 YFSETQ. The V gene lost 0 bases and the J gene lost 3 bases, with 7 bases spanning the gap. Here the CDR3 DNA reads TGCGCCAGCAGCTTGGGGGGAGTCTACGAGCAGTACTTC. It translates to CASSLGGVYEQYF. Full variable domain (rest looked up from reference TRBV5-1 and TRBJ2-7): KAGVTQTPRYLIKTRGQQVTLSCSPISGHRSVSWYQQTPGQGLQFLFEYFSETQRNKGNFPGRFSGRQFSNSRSEMNVSTLELGDSALYLCASSLGGVYEQYFGPGTRLTVT.

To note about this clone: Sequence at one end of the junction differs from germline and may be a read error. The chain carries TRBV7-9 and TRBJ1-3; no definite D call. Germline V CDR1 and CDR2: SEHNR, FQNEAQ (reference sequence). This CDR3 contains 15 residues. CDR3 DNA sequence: TGTTCCAGCAGCTTCAGGAAAACCTCTGGAAACACCATATATTTT. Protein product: CSSSFRKTSGNTIYF.

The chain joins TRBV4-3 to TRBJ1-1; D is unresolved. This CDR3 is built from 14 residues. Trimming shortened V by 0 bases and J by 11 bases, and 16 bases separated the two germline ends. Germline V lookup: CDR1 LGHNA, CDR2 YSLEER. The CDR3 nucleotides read TGCGCCAGCAGCCAAGAAATGGAGTACAACTACGCTTTCTTT. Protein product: CASSQEMEYNYAFF.

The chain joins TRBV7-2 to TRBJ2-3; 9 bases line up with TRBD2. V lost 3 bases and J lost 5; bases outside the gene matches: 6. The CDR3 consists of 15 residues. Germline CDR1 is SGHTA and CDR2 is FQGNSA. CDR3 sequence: CASSFRTSVRDTQYF. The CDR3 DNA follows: TGTGCCAGCAGCTTCCGGACTAGCGTGAGAGATACGCAGTATTTT.

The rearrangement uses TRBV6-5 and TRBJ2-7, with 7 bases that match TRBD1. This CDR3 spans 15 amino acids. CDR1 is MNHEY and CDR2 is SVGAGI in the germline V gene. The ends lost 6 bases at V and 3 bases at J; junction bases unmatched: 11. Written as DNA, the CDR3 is TGTGCCAGCAGGCGCCCCGGGACAGTTGACTACGAGCAGTACTTC. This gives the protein CASRRPGTVDYEQYF.

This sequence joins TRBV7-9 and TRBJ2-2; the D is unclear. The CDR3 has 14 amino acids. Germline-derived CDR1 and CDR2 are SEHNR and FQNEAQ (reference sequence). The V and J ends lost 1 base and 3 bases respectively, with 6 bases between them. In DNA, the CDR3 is TGTGCCAGCAGCTTAGAGGCGGACACCGGGGAGCTGTTTTTT. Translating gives CASSLEADTGELFF. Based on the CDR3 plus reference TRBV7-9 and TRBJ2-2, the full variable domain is DTGVSQNPRHKITKRGQNVTFRCDPISEHNRLYWYRQTLGQGPEFLTYFQNEAQLEKSRLLSDRFSAERPKGSFSTLEIQRTEQGDSAMYLCASSLEADTGELFFGEGSRLTVL.

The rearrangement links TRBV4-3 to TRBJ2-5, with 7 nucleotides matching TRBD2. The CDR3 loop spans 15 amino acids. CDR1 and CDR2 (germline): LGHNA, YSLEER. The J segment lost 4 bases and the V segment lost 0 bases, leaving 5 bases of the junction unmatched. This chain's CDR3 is CASSQDRGGSETQYF. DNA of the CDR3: TGCGCCAGCAGCCAAGATCGCGGGGGTTCAGAGACCCAGTACTTC.

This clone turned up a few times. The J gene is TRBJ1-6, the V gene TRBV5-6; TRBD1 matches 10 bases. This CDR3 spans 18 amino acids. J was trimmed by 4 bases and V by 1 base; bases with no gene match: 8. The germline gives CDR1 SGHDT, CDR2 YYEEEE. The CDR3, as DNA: TGTGCCAGCAGCTTGTTAGCGGGACAGGGGACTTATAATTCACCCCTCCACTTT. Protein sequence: CASSLLAGQGTYNSPLHF. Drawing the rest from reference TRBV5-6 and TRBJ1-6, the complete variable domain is DAGVTQSPTHLIKTRGQQVTLRCSPKSGHDTVSWYQQALGQGPQFIFQYYEEEERQRGNFPDRFSGHQFPNYSSELNVNALLLGDSALYLCASSLLAGQGTYNSPLHFGNGTRLTVT.

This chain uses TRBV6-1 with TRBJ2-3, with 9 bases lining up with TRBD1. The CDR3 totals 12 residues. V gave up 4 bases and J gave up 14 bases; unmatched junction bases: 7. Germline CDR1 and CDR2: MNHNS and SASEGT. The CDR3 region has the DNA TGTGCCAGCAGTGCACGGGACAGGGATCGGTATTTT. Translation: CASSARDRDRYF.